The present T cell receptor beta chain was sequenced within a study of blood T cells in healthy people across ages. This clonotype was counted at least ten times. A second PCR of 7 to 11 cycles used a sample-barcoded 5' primer and a J-beta primer mix. Each CDR3 protein is one row after TCRdb ran MiXCR on the 5' RACE reads. The sample gives roughly 1.5 million distinct CDR3 sequences, around 40% of which show up once; roughly 3.7% is in the top ten. V dropped 1 base and J dropped 7 bases, with 10 bases sitting between them. In germline, CDR1 is SGHTA, CDR2 FQGNSA. The CDR3 has 13 amino acids. V is TRBV7-2 and J is TRBJ1-2; possible D gene TRBD1, 5 bases. The source material was blood. The clonotype originates from a woman aged 18-30 years in good health. CDR3 protein: CASSLDGAGGYTF. DNA of the CDR3: TGTGCCAGCAGCTTAGATGGGGCGGGTGGCTACACCTTC.